These 12 T cell receptor beta chains came from one sample sequenced in a study of response to subunit inactivated influenza vaccine. In TCRdb, the RT-PCR reads were re-called with MiXCR into one record per CDR3 protein. The sample lists a few hundred thousand distinct CDR3 sequences, around 15% occurring once. The input for sequencing was PBMCs from blood, taken less than 13 days after vaccination. These TCRs come from a man between 50 and 59 years old who received an inactivated influenza vaccine.

This clonotype has a count of ten or more. The chain has TRBV5-1 and TRBJ2-7; the D gene is possibly TRBD1 (6 bases). The CDR3 is made up of 14 amino acids. The germline gives CDR1 SGHRS, CDR2 YFSETQ. Trimming removed 4 bases at V and 0 bases at J, with 11 bases between. CDR3 DNA: TGCGCCAGCAGCCTTACGACAGGCTCCTACGAGCAGTACTTC. This encodes CASSLTTGSYEQYF. Supplemented by reference TRBV5-1 and TRBJ2-7, the full variable domain reads KAGVTQTPRYLIKTRGQQVTLSCSPISGHRSVSWYQQTPGQGLQFLFEYFSETQRNKGNFPGRFSGRQFSNSRSEMNVSTLELGDSALYLCASSLTTGSYEQYFGPGTRLTVT.

This chain connects TRBV7-9 to TRBJ2-3, with 7 bases that match TRBD1. J gave up 0 bases and V 1 base, and 7 bases lay outside the gene matches. The CDR3 loop spans 17 amino acids. Germline V gene data show CDR1 as SEHNR and CDR2 as FQNEAQ (reference sequence). The CDR3 reads CASSLDLFRGSTDTQYF. The CDR3 nucleotides are TGTGCCAGCAGCTTAGACCTTTTCAGGGGGAGCACAGATACGCAGTATTTT.

This clonotype was counted only a few times. V usage is TRBV12-3 or TRBV12-4 and J usage is TRBJ1-1, with D perhaps matching TRBD1 (5 bases). The CDR3 spans 15 residues. V was clipped by 3 bases and J by 3 bases, with 14 bases between them. The chain's CDR3 is CASSFPRVRDTEAFF. In nucleotides, the CDR3 is TGTGCCAGCAGTTTCCCCAGGGTGAGGGACACTGAAGCTTTCTTT.

CDR3 bases: TGCGCCAGCAGCCCCGAGACCAATCAGCCCCAGCATTTT. Translating gives CASSPETNQPQHF. This chain uses TRBV5-1 with TRBJ1-5; D is unclear. Per germline, CDR1 SGHRS and CDR2 YFSETQ. Between the trimmed V and J ends, which lost 4 bases and 3 bases, there was a span of 8 bases. The length of the CDR3 is 13 residues.

This clonotype was seen a handful of times. The chain has TRBV15 and TRBJ2-5, with 11 bases fitting TRBD1. CDR3 length equals 14 residues. Germline V gene lookup returns CDR1 LNHNV and CDR2 YYDKDF (reference sequence). J was trimmed by 4 bases and V by 7 bases; bases with no gene match: 5. The CDR3 spells CATTGQGAGETQYF. The CDR3 DNA follows: TGTGCCACCACTGGACAGGGGGCAGGAGAGACCCAGTACTTC.

The chain uses TRBV29-1 and TRBJ2-7, with 7 bases identical to TRBD1. After removal of 2 bases from V and 5 bases from J, the junction contained 9 bases not matched to a gene. This CDR3 contains 14 residues. Looked up from germline, CDR1 is SQVTM and CDR2 is ANQGSEA. CDR3 in DNA: TGCAGCGTTGAATCGGTCACAGGGGTTAACGAGCAGTACTTC. Protein: CSVESVTGVNEQYF.

The chain employs TRBV20-1 and TRBJ2-3; 9 bases line up with TRBD2. Germline loops: CDR1 DFQATT, CDR2 SNEGSKA (reference sequence). V gave up 5 bases and J gave up 1 base; unmatched junction bases: 7. The CDR3 is made up of 15 amino acids. CDR3 protein: CSALLAGWGTDTQYF. In DNA, the CDR3 is TGCAGTGCTCTTCTAGCGGGGTGGGGCACAGATACGCAGTATTTT.

V and J are TRBV5-4 and TRBJ2-1, with D perhaps TRBD2 (7 bases). The CDR3 loop spans 18 amino acids. From germline, CDR1 is SGHNT and CDR2 YYREEE (reference sequence). V lost 0 bases and J 2 bases, leaving 18 bases between the germline ends. CDR3 nucleotides: TGTGCCAGCAGCTTGGAGTACAGTGGGAGGGGGACCTACAATGAGCAGTTCTTC. Its protein is CASSLEYSGRGTYNEQFF.

V is TRBV12-3 or TRBV12-4 and J is TRBJ2-7, with a tentative D call TRBD1 (6 bases). This CDR3 is built from 12 residues. V was cut by 6 bases and J by 7 bases, with 13 bases left in between. The CDR3 DNA reads as TGTGCCAGCAGCAATCCAGGGGAAGAGCAGTACTTC. Amino acids: CASSNPGEEQYF.

This clonotype was recorded many times. This chain uses TRBV12-3 or TRBV12-4 with TRBJ1-5; the D gene is possibly TRBD1 (5 bases). This CDR3 comprises 13 residues. Trimming shortened V by 7 bases and J by 2 bases, and 9 bases separated the two germline ends. For the CDR3, the DNA is TGTGCCAGCACCAGGGACGGCAATCAGCCCCAGCATTTT. It yields the protein CASTRDGNQPQHF.

This clonotype appeared a few times. The J gene is TRBJ2-4, the V gene TRBV7-9; 11 bases agree with TRBD2. CDR1 is SEHNR, CDR2 FQNEAQ, per germline (reference sequence). The CDR3 sequence is 16 residues long. J lost 2 bases, V lost 5 bases, and 5 bases had no gene match. CDR3 in amino acids: CASSDLAGGPKNIQYF. The CDR3 nucleotides are TGTGCCAGCAGCGATCTAGCGGGGGGTCCCAAAAACATTCAGTACTTC.

V gene TRBV20-1 combines with J gene TRBJ2-1; 10 bases line up with TRBD1. CDR1 is DFQATT and CDR2 is SNEGSKA in the germline V gene (reference sequence). There are 16 residues in the CDR3. V gave up 7 bases and J gave up 3 bases; unmatched junction bases: 12. The CDR3, as DNA: TGCAGTGGTACCGATTTGGGGACAGGGGTCTACAATGAGCAGTTCTTC. It translates to CSGTDLGTGVYNEQFF.